The clone carrying this T cell receptor (beta chain) showed up just once. Time point indicated: blood 2 weeks post-SBRT. The treatment: 15 Gy SBRT to primary tumor, nephrectomy 4 weeks later. Radiation-treated patients gave blood at baseline, week 2 and week 4. The source of the sample is a study of radiation and T cells in renal cell carcinoma. TCRdb keeps only in-frame clones here, not all; method: immunoSEQ multiplex PCR. The repertoire holds some 76,000 clones, with 82% as singletons. This CDR3 has 13 residues. In germline, CDR1 is SGHNT, CDR2 YYREEE (reference sequence). The V end lost 1 base, the J end lost 1 base, and 4 bases lay between the germline ends.

V is TRBV5-4 and J is TRBJ2-3, with no clear D. The TCR originated in a man in his sixties with renal cell carcinoma. This specimen was blood, taken from a patient whose treatment included radiotherapy and nephrectomy. The CDR3 DNA is TGTGCCAGCAGCTTGATTGGCACAGATACGCAGTATTTT. It translates to CASSLIGTDTQYF.